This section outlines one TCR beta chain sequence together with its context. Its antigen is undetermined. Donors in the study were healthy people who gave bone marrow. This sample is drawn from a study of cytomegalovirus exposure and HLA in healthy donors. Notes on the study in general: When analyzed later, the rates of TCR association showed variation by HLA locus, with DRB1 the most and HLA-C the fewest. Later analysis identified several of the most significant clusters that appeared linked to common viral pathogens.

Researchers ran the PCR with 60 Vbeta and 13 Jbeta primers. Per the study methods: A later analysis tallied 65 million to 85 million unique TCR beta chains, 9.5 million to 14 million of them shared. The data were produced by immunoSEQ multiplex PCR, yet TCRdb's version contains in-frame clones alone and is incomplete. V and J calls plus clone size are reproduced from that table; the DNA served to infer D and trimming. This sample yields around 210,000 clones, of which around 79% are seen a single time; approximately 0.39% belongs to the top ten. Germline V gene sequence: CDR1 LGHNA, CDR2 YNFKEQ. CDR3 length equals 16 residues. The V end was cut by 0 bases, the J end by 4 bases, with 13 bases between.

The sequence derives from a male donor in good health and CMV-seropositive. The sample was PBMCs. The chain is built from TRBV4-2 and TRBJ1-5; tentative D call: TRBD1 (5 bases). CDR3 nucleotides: TGTGCCAGCAGCCAAGAGGGCGTGCAGGGTAATCAGCCCCAGCATTTT. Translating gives CASSQEGVQGNQPQHF.